A single sample is the source of the 16 T cell receptor beta chains below, sequenced in a study of CD8+ T cells in alopecia areata listed by TCRdb under 2018. Library prep was done by the immunoSEQ multiplex PCR assay. RNA was extracted from all samples and reverse transcribed into cDNA, which served as template for TCR sequencing. TCRdb mirrors the immuneACCESS table, restricted to in-frame sequences. Some clones are absent from its copies; in checked studies, under half trace to an unresolved V gene, and the reason for the others is unknown. This sample comprises 150,000 to 200,000 clones, approximately 60% of them detected only once. The leading ten clones occupy less than 5% of the sample. The specimen sequenced was CD4+ T cells sorted from blood. Receptor source: a human donor in good health.

V and J are TRBV19 and TRBJ2-1; 9 bases match TRBD1. With 4 bases clipped from V and 2 bases from J, the junction kept 9 bases outside the gene matches. This CDR3 contains 17 residues. The germline V gene encodes CDR1 LNHDA and CDR2 SQIVND (reference sequence). The CDR3 loop reads CASSTSLRDRAYNEQFF. The CDR3 DNA follows: TGTGCCAGTAGTACCTCCCTCCGGGACAGGGCCTACAATGAGCAGTTCTTC.

The genes are TRBV29-1 and TRBJ2-5, with 7 bases that match TRBD1. This CDR3 has 14 residues. Trimming removed 0 bases from V and 7 bases from J; junction bases left unmatched: 8. CDR1 and CDR2 from the germline V gene are SQVTM and ANQGSEA. The CDR3 loop reads CSVEEWDSLWTQYF. CDR3 nucleotide sequence: TGCAGCGTTGAAGAATGGGACAGCCTCTGGACCCAGTACTTC.

V is TRBV7-2 and J is TRBJ2-3, with D perhaps TRBD2 (5 bases). Germline-derived CDR1 and CDR2 are SGHTA and FQGNSA. Trimming left V 5 bases short and J 2 bases short, with 14 bases between. The CDR3 length is 15 residues. CDR3 sequence: CASSPGRTVTDTQYF. The CDR3 region has the DNA TGTGCCAGCAGCCCCGGGCGGACTGTCACAGATACGCAGTATTTT.

This chain joins TRBV6-1 and TRBJ1-4; D is uncertain. The germline V gene has CDR1 MNHNS and CDR2 SASEGT. The CDR3 extends over 16 amino acids. Between the trimmed V and J ends, which lost 1 base and 5 bases, there was a span of 14 bases. CDR3 sequence (DNA): TGTGCCAGCAGTGAAGTTCCCGGGAGTGTAAATGAAAAACTGTTTTTT. Amino acid sequence: CASSEVPGSVNEKLFF.

This chain uses TRBV15 with TRBJ2-5; 11 bases map to TRBD1. V trimming: 2 bases; J trimming: 5 bases; junction bases outside the gene matches: 10. The CDR3 extends over 17 amino acids. In germline, CDR1 is LNHNV, CDR2 YYDKDF (reference sequence). DNA of the CDR3: TGTGCCACCAGCAGATCCCCCCCCGGGACAGGGGGGGAGACCCAGTACTTC. The encoded protein is CATSRSPPGTGGETQYF.

The rearrangement uses TRBV30 and TRBJ1-3; 7 bases map to TRBD1. This CDR3 is built from 17 residues. Germline CDR1 GTSNPN, CDR2 SVGIG (reference sequence). The V and J ends lost 0 bases and 0 bases, in that order; junction bases with no gene match: 8. The CDR3 DNA follows: TGTGCCTGGAGTGTACGGGGACAGTTGCTCTCTGGAAACACCATATATTTT. It encodes CAWSVRGQLLSGNTIYF.

Judged by abundance, this clone is medium-sized (0.01 to 0.1%). The rearrangement links TRBV7-2 to TRBJ2-1; no clear D gene. The CDR3 runs to 13 residues. Trimming shortened V by 5 bases and J by 5 bases, and 10 bases separated the two germline ends. Germline-derived CDR1 and CDR2 are SGHTA and FQGNSA. The CDR3 nucleotides read TGTGCCAGCAGCCCCTCTCCCGACAATGAGCAGTTCTTC. Amino acid sequence: CASSPSPDNEQFF.

This clone has just a few counts. The rearrangement uses TRBV29-1 and TRBJ2-7; the match to TRBD2 covers 11 bases. V lost 6 bases and J lost 5; bases outside the gene matches: 9. CDR1 and CDR2 (germline): SQVTM, ANQGSEA. This CDR3 spans 14 amino acids. The chain's CDR3 is CSVALAGGPDEQYF. DNA for the CDR3: TGCAGCGTAGCCCTAGCGGGAGGCCCAGACGAGCAGTACTTC.

This rearrangement joins TRBV29-1 to TRBJ2-5, with a weak D call TRBD2 (5 bases). The germline V and J ends were trimmed by 2 bases and 5 bases, with 12 bases remaining between them. This CDR3 has 13 amino acids. The germline CDR1 and CDR2 sequences are SQVTM and ANQGSEA. CDR3 DNA: TGCAGCGTTGAAATGCGTCTAGCCGAGACCCAGTACTTC. Protein product: CSVEMRLAETQYF. The variable domain in full, completed from reference TRBV29-1 and TRBJ2-5, reads SAVISQKPSRDICQRGTSLTIQCQVDSQVTMMFWYRQQPGQSLTLIATANQGSEATYESGFVIDKFPISRPNLTFSTLTVSNMSPEDSSIYLCSVEMRLAETQYFGPGTRLLVL.

This sequence joins TRBV29-1 and TRBJ2-7; weak D call: TRBD1 (6 bases). The ends were cut back, 7 bases at V and 0 bases at J, with 13 bases in the middle. Germline CDR1 is SQVTM and CDR2 is ANQGSEA. CDR3 length: 13 amino acids. The CDR3 sequence: CSAGTHSSYEQYF. The CDR3 DNA reads TGCAGCGCAGGGACACACAGCTCCTACGAGCAGTACTTC.

The chain employs TRBV5-1 and TRBJ1-1; possibly TRBD1 for D (5 bases). Germline V CDR1 and CDR2: SGHRS, YFSETQ. The CDR3 contains 14 residues. Trimming shortened V by 4 bases and J by 4 bases, and 14 bases separated the two germline ends. The CDR3 protein is CASSRGQGITEAFF. The CDR3 DNA is TGCGCCAGCAGCCGTGGGCAGGGCATCACTGAAGCTTTCTTT.

This chain joins TRBV12-5 and TRBJ2-1; TRBD2 might be the D (5 bases). CDR3 length equals 15 residues. V lost 3 bases and J 5 bases, leaving 14 bases between the germline ends. Germline V gene data show CDR1 as LGHNT and CDR2 as FRNRAP. The CDR3 DNA follows: TGTGCTAGTGGTTTTTCGGACTTTGCCAACAATGAGCAGTTCTTC. Translated: CASGFSDFANNEQFF.

This clone was counted ten times or more. This chain joins TRBV6-5 and TRBJ2-4; TRBD2 might be the D (5 bases). The V and J ends lost 8 bases and 1 base respectively, with 12 bases between them. The CDR3 consists of 14 residues. From germline, CDR1 is MNHEY and CDR2 SVGAGI. The CDR3 region has the DNA TGTGCCAGCGCTCGGGGTTTGGCCAAAAACATTCAGTACTTC. Translating it yields CASARGLAKNIQYF.

J is TRBJ2-7 and V is TRBV29-1; tentatively, D is TRBD1 (6 bases). V was clipped by 7 bases and J by 3 bases, with 16 bases between them. This CDR3 has 13 residues. Per germline, CDR1 SQVTM and CDR2 ANQGSEA. In nucleotides, the CDR3 is TGCAGCGGGTCGACAGGCGTCAGCTACGAGCAGTACTTC. Its translation is CSGSTGVSYEQYF.

The rearrangement joins TRBV11-2 to TRBJ2-2; 7 positions agree with TRBD2. The CDR3 runs to 17 residues. J lost 0 bases, V lost 3 bases, and 7 bases had no gene match. Germline CDR1 SGHAT, CDR2 FQNNGV. CDR3 residues: CASSFENSGPNTGELFF. In DNA, the CDR3 is TGTGCCAGCAGCTTTGAAAATAGCGGGCCGAACACCGGGGAGCTGTTTTTT.

The chain is built from TRBV27 and TRBJ2-1; TRBD2 agrees at 9 bases. Germline CDR1 MNHEY, CDR2 SMNVEV (reference sequence). V lost 8 bases and J lost 7; bases outside the gene matches: 15. CDR3 length: 16 residues. The CDR3 is CASQSLGGRAANEQFF. As DNA, the CDR3 is TGTGCCAGCCAGTCCCTCGGCGGGAGGGCCGCAAATGAGCAGTTCTTC.